This TCR beta chain emerged from a study of blood T cell repertoires in COVID-19. Participants reported their clinical history, and cohort assignment relied on those reports. The CDR3 loop spans 14 amino acids. The germline CDR1 and CDR2 sequences are ENHRY and SYGVKD. Germline trimming cut 6 bases from V and 6 bases from J; bases unmatched to any gene: 6. Sequencing was performed with immunoSEQ multiplex PCR; in TCRdb, only in-frame clones are kept and a portion is missing. The sample includes about 480,000 clones, about 88% of them seen just once. The sequence came from a woman between 55 and 75 years old who had recovered from COVID-19. The sequencing sample was made of PBMCs or T cells enriched from blood (not recorded which). V gene TRBV10-3 combines with J gene TRBJ2-1; 9 nucleotides line up with TRBD1. For the CDR3, the DNA is TGTGCCATCAGGGGACAGGGACAATCCAATGAGCAGTTCTTC. Translated: CAIRGQGQSNEQFF.